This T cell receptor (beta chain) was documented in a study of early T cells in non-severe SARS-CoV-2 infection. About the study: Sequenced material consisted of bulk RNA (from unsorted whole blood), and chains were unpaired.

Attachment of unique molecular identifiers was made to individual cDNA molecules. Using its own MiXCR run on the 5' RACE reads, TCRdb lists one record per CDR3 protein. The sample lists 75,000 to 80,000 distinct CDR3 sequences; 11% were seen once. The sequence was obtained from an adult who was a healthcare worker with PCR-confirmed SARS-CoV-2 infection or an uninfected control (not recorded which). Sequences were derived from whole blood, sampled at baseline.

The CDR3 reads CASSPDRRRNTEAFF. As DNA, the CDR3 is TGTGCCAGCAGCCCGGACCGCCGCCGGAACACTGAAGCTTTCTTT. The gene calls are TRBV5-6 and TRBJ1-1; D not resolved. Trimming stripped 4 bases from V and 1 base from J, with 14 bases between. The CDR3 runs to 15 residues. Germline CDR1 is SGHDT and CDR2 is YYEEEE.